One and the same sample provided the 14 T cell receptor beta chains below, sequenced in a study of liver allograft versus peripheral blood T cells (dated by TCRdb to between 2020 and 2021). Regarding the complete study: The study compared the T cell receptor repertoires present in transplanted livers with the repertoires present in the peripheral blood of liver transplant recipients.

Sequencing was performed on an Illumina MiSeq. TCRdb handled the public reads itself, with Q25 trimming in fastp and clone calling in MiXCR, and kept productive beta chains. All rows with the same CDR3 protein become a single entry with the most common DNA and genes. Here the sample has about 5,600 distinct CDR3 sequences; 12% to 15% occur a single time. 2.9% of the sample is held by the ten biggest clonotypes. The receptors were gathered from a human patient who had a liver transplant. Because of the transplant, the T cells may be the graft donor's rather than the patient's own.

In this sample, this clonotype turned up a few times. The V gene is TRBV9, the J gene TRBJ1-1, with no clear D. V dropped 4 bases and J dropped 0 bases, with 16 bases sitting between them. This CDR3 region has 16 residues. The V gene's germline CDR1 is SGDLS and CDR2 YYNGEE. Here the CDR3 DNA reads TGTGCCAGCAGCCCAACCATCATGGGAATGAACACTGAAGCTTTCTTT. Protein product: CASSPTIMGMNTEAFF.

This clonotype ranks as large. This rearrangement joins TRBV18 to TRBJ1-4, with 11 nucleotides matching TRBD1. The CDR3 loop spans 18 amino acids. J gave up 0 bases and V 4 bases, and 7 bases lay outside the gene matches. Germline V lookup: CDR1 KGHSH, CDR2 LQKENI. The CDR3 coding sequence is TGTGCCAGCTCACTAATACCGGGACAGGGGGCAACTAATGAAAAACTGTTTTTT. As protein: CASSLIPGQGATNEKLFF.

This clonotype was seen a handful of times. V gene TRBV27 combines with J gene TRBJ1-2, with no clear D. This CDR3 region has 13 residues. In germline, CDR1 is MNHEY, CDR2 SMNVEV (reference sequence). V lost 8 bases and J lost 0, with 10 bases in between. CDR3 nucleotides: TGTGCCAGCTGGACGGCTGCTAACTATGGCTACACCTTC. Amino acid sequence: CASWTAANYGYTF.

This clonotype is medium-sized by share. CDR3 sequence (DNA): TGCAGCGCACTGGACCCCTCATCAAGAGGGCTGCCCCAGCATTTT. It codes for CSALDPSSRGLPQHF. The V call is TRBV29-1, the J call TRBJ1-5, with D unclear. This CDR3 spans 15 amino acids. The V and J ends lost 7 bases and 9 bases respectively, with 25 bases between them. Per the germline V gene, CDR1 is SQVTM and CDR2 is ANQGSEA.

A few counts support this clonotype. The chain employs TRBV12-3 or TRBV12-4 and TRBJ1-4, with D possibly matching TRBD1 (5 bases). V lost 4 bases, J lost 4 bases, and 10 bases lay in between. CDR3 length: 14 residues. This chain's CDR3 is CASSYGGFNEKLFF. CDR3 nucleotides: TGTGCCAGCAGTTACGGGGGTTTTAATGAAAAACTGTTTTTT.

This clonotype is labeled medium-sized. The chain has TRBV14 and TRBJ1-1; D ambiguous. The CDR3 is 13 amino acids. V was shortened by 4 bases and J by 1 base, with 7 bases between the two germline ends. Germline values: CDR1 SGHDN, CDR2 FVKESK. CDR3 sequence: CASSLQWNTEAFF. Written as DNA, the CDR3 is TGTGCCAGCAGCCTTCAGTGGAACACTGAAGCTTTCTTT.

This clonotype came up a few times. The V gene is TRBV6-5, the J gene TRBJ2-7, with 12 nucleotides matching TRBD2. Unmatched junction bases numbered 8, after V lost 6 bases and J lost 2 bases. The germline V gene encodes CDR1 MNHEY and CDR2 SVGAGI. CDR3 size: 16 residues. CDR3: CASRLGTSGLTYEQYF. The DNA of the CDR3 is TGTGCCAGCAGGCTTGGGACTAGCGGGCTAACCTACGAGCAGTACTTC.

By share of the sample, this clonotype is medium-sized (0.01 to 0.1%). This sequence joins TRBV6-1 and TRBJ1-4; TRBD1 aligns across 10 bases. V lost 5 bases to trimming and J lost 7 bases; unmatched junction nucleotides: 7. CDR3 length: 15 residues. Germline V gives CDR1 MNHNS, CDR2 SASEGT. The CDR3 DNA is TGTGCCAGCAGTCAGACAGGGGGCGTCGGTGAAAAACTGTTTTTT. It specifies CASSQTGGVGEKLFF.

This clonotype was found a few times. The chain recombines TRBV5-1 with TRBJ2-7; 7 nucleotides line up with TRBD1. In germline, CDR1 is SGHRS, CDR2 YFSETQ. The V segment lost 2 bases and the J segment 5 bases; nucleotides outside the gene matches: 7. CDR3 length: 14 residues. In nucleotides, the CDR3 is TGCGCCAGCAGCTTAGCAGGGGGTACTAACGAGCAGTACTTC. Translation: CASSLAGGTNEQYF.

By proportion, this clonotype is medium-sized. The V and J genes are TRBV6-2 or TRBV6-3 and TRBJ1-1; 7 bases are a match to TRBD1. Looked up from germline, CDR1 is MNHEY and CDR2 is SVGEGT. This CDR3 is 14 amino acids long. The J segment lost 5 bases and the V segment lost 6 bases, leaving 9 bases of the junction unmatched. The CDR3 reads CASSPNRGGTEAFF. The CDR3 region has the DNA TGTGCCAGCAGCCCGAACAGGGGAGGGACTGAAGCTTTCTTT.

Comment on this clonotype: Being one base from a much bigger clone, this may be a read error. This chain uses TRBV20-1 with TRBJ1-5; perhaps TRBD1 as D (5 bases). Trimming pared 2 bases from V and 9 bases from J, leaving 20 bases between. Germline V gene sequence: CDR1 DFQATT, CDR2 SNEGSKA (reference sequence). The CDR3 runs to 15 residues. CDR3 sequence (DNA): TGCAGTGCTAGATGGGCCAGAGAAGCGGGGCGGCCCCAGCATTTT. It translates to CSARWAREAGRPQHF.

This clonotype came up a few times. The V gene is TRBV20-1, the J gene TRBJ2-7; D is unresolved. The length of the CDR3 is 13 residues. Germline V gives CDR1 DFQATT, CDR2 SNEGSKA (reference sequence). The V end lost 6 bases, the J end lost 1 base, and 13 bases lay between the germline ends. The CDR3 DNA reads as TGCAGTGCCGCCGGCGAAGTTTCCTACGAGCAGTACTTC. Its translation is CSAAGEVSYEQYF.

This clonotype is medium-sized. V usage is TRBV19 and J usage is TRBJ1-3, with TRBD1 identical over 7 bases. There are 13 residues in the CDR3. CDR1 is LNHDA, CDR2 SQIVND, per germline (reference sequence). The V gene end was trimmed by 11 bases and the J gene end by 3 bases; junction bases not matched to a gene: 7. The CDR3 nucleotides read TGTGCCTCGGGACAGCAAAATGGAAACACCATATATTTT. Translated, it gives CASGQQNGNTIYF.

By share of the sample, this clonotype is medium-sized (0.01 to 0.1%). For the CDR3, the DNA is TGTGCCAGCAGTCGAATATATCTTCCGGGGGGGGGAAATGAGCAGTTCTTC. Its translation: CASSRIYLPGGGNEQFF. This rearrangement joins TRBV6-5 to TRBJ2-1; 8 nucleotides line up with TRBD2. Trimming took 5 bases from V and 7 from J; bases not matched to a gene: 16. The CDR3 covers 17 residues. Germline V lookup: CDR1 MNHEY, CDR2 SVGAGI.